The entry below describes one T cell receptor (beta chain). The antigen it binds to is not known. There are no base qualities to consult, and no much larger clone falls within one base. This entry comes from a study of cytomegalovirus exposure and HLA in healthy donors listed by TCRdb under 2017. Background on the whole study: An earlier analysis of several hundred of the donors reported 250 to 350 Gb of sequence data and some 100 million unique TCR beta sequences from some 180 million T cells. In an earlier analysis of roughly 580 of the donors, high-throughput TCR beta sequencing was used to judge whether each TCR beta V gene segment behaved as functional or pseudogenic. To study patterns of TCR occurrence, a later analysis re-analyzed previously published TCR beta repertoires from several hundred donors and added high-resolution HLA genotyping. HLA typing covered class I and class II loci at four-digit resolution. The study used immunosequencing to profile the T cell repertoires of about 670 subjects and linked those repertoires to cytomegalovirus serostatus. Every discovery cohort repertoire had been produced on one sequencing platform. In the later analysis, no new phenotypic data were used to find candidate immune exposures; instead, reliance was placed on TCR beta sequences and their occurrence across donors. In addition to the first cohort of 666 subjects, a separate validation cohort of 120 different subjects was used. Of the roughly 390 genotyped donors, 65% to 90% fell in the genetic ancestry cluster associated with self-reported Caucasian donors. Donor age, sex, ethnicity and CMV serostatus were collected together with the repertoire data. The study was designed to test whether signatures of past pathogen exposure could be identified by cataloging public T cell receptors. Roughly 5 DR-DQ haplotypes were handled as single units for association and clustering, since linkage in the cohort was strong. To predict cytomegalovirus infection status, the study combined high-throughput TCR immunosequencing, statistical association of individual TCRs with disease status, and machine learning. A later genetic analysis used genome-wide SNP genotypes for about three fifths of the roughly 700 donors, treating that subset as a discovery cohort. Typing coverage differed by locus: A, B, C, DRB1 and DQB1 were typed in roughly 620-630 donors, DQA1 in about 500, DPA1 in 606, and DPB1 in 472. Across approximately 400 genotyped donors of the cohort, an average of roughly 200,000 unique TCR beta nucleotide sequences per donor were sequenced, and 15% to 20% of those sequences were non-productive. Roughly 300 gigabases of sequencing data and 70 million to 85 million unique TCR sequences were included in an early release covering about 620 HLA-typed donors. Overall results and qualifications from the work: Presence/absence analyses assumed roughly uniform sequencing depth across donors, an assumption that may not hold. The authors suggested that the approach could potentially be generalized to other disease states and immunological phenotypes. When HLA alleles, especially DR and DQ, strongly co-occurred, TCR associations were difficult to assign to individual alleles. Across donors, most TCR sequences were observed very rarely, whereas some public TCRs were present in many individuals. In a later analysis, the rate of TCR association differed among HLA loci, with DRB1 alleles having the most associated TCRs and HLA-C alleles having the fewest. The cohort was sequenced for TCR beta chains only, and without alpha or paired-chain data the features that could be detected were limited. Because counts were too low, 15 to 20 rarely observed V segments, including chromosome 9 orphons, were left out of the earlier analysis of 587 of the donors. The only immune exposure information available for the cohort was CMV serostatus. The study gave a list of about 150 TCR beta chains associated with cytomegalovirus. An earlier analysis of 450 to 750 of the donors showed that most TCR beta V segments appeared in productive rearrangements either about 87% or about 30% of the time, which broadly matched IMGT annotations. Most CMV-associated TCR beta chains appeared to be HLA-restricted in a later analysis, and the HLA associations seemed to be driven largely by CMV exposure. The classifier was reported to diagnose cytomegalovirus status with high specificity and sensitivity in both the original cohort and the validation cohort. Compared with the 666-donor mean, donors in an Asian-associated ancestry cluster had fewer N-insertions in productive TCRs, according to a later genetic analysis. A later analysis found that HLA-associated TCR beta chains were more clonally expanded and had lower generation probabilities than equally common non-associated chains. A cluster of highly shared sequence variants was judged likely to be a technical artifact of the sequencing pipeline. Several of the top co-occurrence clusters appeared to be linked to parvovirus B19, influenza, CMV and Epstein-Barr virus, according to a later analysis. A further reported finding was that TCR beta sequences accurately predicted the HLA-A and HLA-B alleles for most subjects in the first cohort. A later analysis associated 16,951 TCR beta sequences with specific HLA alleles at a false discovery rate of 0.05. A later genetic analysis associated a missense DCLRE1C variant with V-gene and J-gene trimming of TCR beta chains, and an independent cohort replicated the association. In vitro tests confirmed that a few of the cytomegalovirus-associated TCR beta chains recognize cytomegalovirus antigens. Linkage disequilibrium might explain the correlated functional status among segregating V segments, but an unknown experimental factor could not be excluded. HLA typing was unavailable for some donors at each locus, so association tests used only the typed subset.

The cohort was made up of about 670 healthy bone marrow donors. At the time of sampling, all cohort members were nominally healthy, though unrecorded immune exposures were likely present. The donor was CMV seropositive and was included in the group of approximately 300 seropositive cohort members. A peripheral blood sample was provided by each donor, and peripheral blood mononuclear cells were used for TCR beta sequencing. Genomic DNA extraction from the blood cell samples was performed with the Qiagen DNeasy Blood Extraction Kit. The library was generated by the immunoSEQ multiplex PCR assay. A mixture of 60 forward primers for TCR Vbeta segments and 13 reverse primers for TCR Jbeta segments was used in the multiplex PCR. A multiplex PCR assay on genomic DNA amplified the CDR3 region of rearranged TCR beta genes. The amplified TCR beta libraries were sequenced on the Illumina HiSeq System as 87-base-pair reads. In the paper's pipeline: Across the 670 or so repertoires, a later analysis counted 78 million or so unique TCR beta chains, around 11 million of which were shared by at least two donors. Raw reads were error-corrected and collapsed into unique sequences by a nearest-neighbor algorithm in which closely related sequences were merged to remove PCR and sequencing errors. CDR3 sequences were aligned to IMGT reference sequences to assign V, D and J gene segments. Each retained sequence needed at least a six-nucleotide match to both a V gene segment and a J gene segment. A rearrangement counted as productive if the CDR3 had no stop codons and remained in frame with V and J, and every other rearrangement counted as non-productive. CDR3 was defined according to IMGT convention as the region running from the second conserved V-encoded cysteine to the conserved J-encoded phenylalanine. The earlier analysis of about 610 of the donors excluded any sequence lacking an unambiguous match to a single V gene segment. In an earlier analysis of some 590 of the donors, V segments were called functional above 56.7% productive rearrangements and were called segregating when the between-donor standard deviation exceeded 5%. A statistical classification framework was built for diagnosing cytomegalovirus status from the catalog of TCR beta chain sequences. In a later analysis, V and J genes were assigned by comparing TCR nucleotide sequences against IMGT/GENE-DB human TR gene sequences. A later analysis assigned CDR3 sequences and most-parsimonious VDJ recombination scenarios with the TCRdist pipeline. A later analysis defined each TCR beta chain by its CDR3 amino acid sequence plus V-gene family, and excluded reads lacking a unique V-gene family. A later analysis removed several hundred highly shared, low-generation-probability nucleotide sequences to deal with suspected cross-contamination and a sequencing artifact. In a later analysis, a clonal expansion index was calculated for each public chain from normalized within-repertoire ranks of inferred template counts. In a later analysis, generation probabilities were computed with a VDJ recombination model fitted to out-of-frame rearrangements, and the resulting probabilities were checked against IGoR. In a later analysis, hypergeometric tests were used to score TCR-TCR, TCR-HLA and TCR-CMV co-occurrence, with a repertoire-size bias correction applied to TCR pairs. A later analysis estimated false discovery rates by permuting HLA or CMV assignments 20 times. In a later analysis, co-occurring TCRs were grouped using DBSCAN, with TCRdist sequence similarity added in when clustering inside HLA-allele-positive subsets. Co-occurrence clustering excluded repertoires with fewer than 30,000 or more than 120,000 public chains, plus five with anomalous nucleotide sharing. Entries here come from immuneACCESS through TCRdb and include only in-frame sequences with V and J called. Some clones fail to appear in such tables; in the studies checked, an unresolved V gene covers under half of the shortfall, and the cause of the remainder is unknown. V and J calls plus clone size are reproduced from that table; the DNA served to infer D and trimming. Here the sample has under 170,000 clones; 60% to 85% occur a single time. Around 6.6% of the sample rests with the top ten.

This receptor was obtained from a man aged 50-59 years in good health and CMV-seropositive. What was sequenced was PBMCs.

This receptor carries the CDR3 CASSLIGQTSHRDTQYF. The DNA reads as follows: TGTGCCAGCAGTTTAATAGGCCAGACATCACATCGGGATACGCAGTATTTT. Rearrangement joined TRBV27 to TRBJ2-3, with the D segment identity uncertain. V lost 2 bases and J lost 6 bases; the stretch between them is 21 bases long. CDR1 and CDR2 (MNHEY, SMNVEV) derive from the germline V gene (reference sequence). The CDR3 starts with the cysteine, ends with the phenylalanine, and has 17 residues. This entry keeps only the CDR3 DNA: 51 bases, framed from base 1.